This TCR beta chain was captured in a study of vaccination effects on CD4 cells after COVID-19. Whole-study findings and limits: Vaccine-induced clones in healthy vaccinees cross-reacted with common cold coronaviruses in only 1 of 255 cases.

A word on this clone: Its antigen is undetermined.

Data came from immunoSEQ multiplex PCR; TCRdb stores just in-frame clones and leaves some out. The sample records 65,000 to 90,000 clones, roughly 74% being singletons. Antigen-specific CD4+ T cells expanded by the ViraFEST assay with viral peptide pools were then sequenced. With about ten days of culture completed, CD4+ T cells were isolated. According to the study, vaccine recipients showed no prior SARS-CoV-2 infection and negative nucleocapsid antibodies. Each culture well received roughly 1.9 million PBMC. These cells were then cultured in IMDM with about 9.9 IU/ml IL-2 and 7.5 to 10 ug/ml peptides. Days 3 and 7 saw half the medium replaced with IL-2 medium. Trimming removed 2 bases at V and 3 bases at J, with 9 bases between. Per the germline V gene, CDR1 is MDHEN and CDR2 is SYDVKM. This CDR3 is 14 amino acids long.

The gene calls are TRBV28 and TRBJ2-3; D might be TRBD2 (6 bases). This specimen consisted of CD4+ T cells from PBMCs cultured with HCoV-NL63 spike peptides, obtained before COVID-19 vaccination. This clonotype was sampled from a human donor who received a COVID-19 vaccine. This CDR3 is CASSLPGDTDTQYF. In DNA form, the CDR3 reads TGTGCCAGCAGTTTACCGGGGGATACAGATACGCAGTATTTT. The variable domain in full, completed from reference TRBV28 and TRBJ2-3, reads DVKVTQSSRYLVKRTGEKVFLECVQDMDHENMFWYRQDPGLGLRLIYFSYDVKMKEKGDIPEGYSVSREKKERFSLILESASTNQTSMYLCASSLPGDTDTQYFGPGTRLTVL.